A single sample gave rise to the 12 T cell receptor beta chains below, sequenced in a study of blood T cell repertoires in COVID-19. TCRdb's table, derived via immunoSEQ multiplex PCR, lists solely in-frame clones and lacks some. The sample yields fewer than 600,000 clones, over 75% seen once. The sequencing sample was made of PBMCs or T cells enriched from blood (not recorded which). These receptors all stem from a woman between 35 and 50 years old who had recovered from COVID-19.

This clone was counted once. V and J are TRBV11-2 and TRBJ1-1, with D perhaps matching TRBD1 (5 bases). The germline CDR1 and CDR2 sequences are SGHAT and FQNNGV. The CDR3 has 15 residues. The ends were cut back, 1 base at V and 4 bases at J, with 13 bases in the middle. The CDR3 DNA follows: TGTGCCAGCAGCTTAGGCTACAGGAGAAGCACTGAAGCTTTCTTT. This gives the protein CASSLGYRRSTEAFF.

V is TRBV9 and J is TRBJ2-1, with 11 bases matching TRBD2. CDR1 and CDR2 (germline): SGDLS, YYNGEE. The V and J ends lost 0 bases and 9 bases, in that order; junction bases with no gene match: 8. This CDR3 comprises 16 residues. The CDR3 loop is CASSVGGWLAGGEQFF. CDR3 sequence (DNA): TGTGCCAGCAGCGTAGGCGGGTGGCTAGCGGGAGGTGAGCAGTTCTTC.

The V call is TRBV4-2, the J call TRBJ2-6; D remains unclear. There are 22 residues in the CDR3. The V end was cut by 4 bases, the J end by 2 bases, with 30 bases between. Germline V gene lookup returns CDR1 LGHNA and CDR2 YNFKEQ. CDR3 sequence: CASSPEIRVGGLSITGANVLTF. The DNA of the CDR3 is TGTGCCAGCAGCCCGGAGATAAGAGTCGGCGGCCTAAGCATAACTGGGGCCAACGTCCTGACTTTC.

This chain connects TRBV6-5 to TRBJ1-1; D unclear. The V and J ends lost 7 bases and 1 base respectively, with 16 bases between them. CDR1 and CDR2 from the germline V gene are MNHEY and SVGAGI. The CDR3 contains 15 residues. The CDR3, as DNA: TGTGCCAGCACAGTTATTTCACCCGCGAACACTGAAGCTTTCTTT. It translates to CASTVISPANTEAFF.

The rearrangement joins TRBV25-1 to TRBJ1-4; 7 bases are shared with TRBD1. With 5 bases clipped from V and 2 bases from J, the junction kept 2 bases outside the gene matches. Per the germline V gene, CDR1 is MGHDK and CDR2 is SYGVNS. The CDR3 totals 14 residues. CDR3 loop: CASSSRGTNEKLFF. The CDR3 nucleotides are TGTGCCAGCAGTTCCAGGGGGACTAATGAAAAACTGTTTTTT.

A single count supports this clone. V gene TRBV4-1 combines with J gene TRBJ2-2; D perhaps matches TRBD1 (7 bases). The CDR3 length is 17 residues. With 1 base removed from V and 3 bases from J, the gap between germline ends came to 15 bases. Germline-derived CDR1 and CDR2 are MGHRA and YSYEKL. DNA of the CDR3: TGCGCCAGCAGCCAAGTCCTGTTCAGGGGGGACACCGGGGAGCTGTTTTTT. Amino acids: CASSQVLFRGDTGELFF.

This clone was seen a single time. The rearrangement uses TRBV24-1 and TRBJ1-2; 7 bases agree with TRBD1. This CDR3 comprises 15 residues. The V and J ends lost 3 bases and 8 bases, in that order; junction bases with no gene match: 11. Germline assignment: CDR1 KGHDR and CDR2 SFDVKD. As DNA, the CDR3 is TGTGCCACCAGTGATCCTCAGACAGGGCGGGACGGCTACACCTTC. Residues: CATSDPQTGRDGYTF.

The rearrangement joins TRBV2 to TRBJ1-5, with D unresolved. The CDR3 is 14 residues long. Trimming removed 6 bases at V and 6 bases at J, with 15 bases between. Germline CDR1 SNHLY, CDR2 FYNNEI. CDR3 coding DNA: TGTGCCAGCAGGAGGGAAGCGTCAGGTCAGCCCCAGCATTTT. This translates into CASRREASGQPQHF.

This chain links TRBV7-9 with TRBJ2-7, with 10 nucleotides matching TRBD1. V trimming: 4 bases; J trimming: 2 bases; junction bases outside the gene matches: 8. The germline V gene encodes CDR1 SEHNR and CDR2 FQNEAQ (reference sequence). This CDR3 comprises 16 residues. CDR3 bases: TGTGCCAGCAGCTCCTCTGGGACAGGGGTCCCCTACGAGCAGTACTTC. It specifies CASSSSGTGVPYEQYF.

The chain joins TRBV12-5 to TRBJ2-5; D is ambiguous. The germline V and J ends were trimmed by 6 bases and 3 bases, with 8 bases remaining between them. The CDR3 extends over 12 amino acids. From germline, CDR1 is LGHNT and CDR2 FRNRAP. This chain's CDR3 is CASGRLEETQYF. The CDR3 DNA reads as TGTGCTAGTGGGCGACTGGAAGAGACCCAGTACTTC.

This clone was recorded only once. The rearrangement uses TRBV4-3 and TRBJ1-2, with TRBD1 as a possible D gene (6 bases). Germline V gives CDR1 LGHNA, CDR2 YSLEER. The ends were cut back, 0 bases at V and 6 bases at J, with 11 bases in the middle. The CDR3 spans 14 residues. The CDR3 sequence is CASSQDRGWNGYTF. The DNA of the CDR3 is TGCGCCAGCAGCCAAGATAGGGGGTGGAATGGCTACACCTTC.

Written as DNA, the CDR3 is TGTGCCAGCAGTGTAGGAGGGCTTGGTGGAAACACCATATATTTT. Translated, it gives CASSVGGLGGNTIYF. The rearrangement uses TRBV25-1 and TRBJ1-3; no definite D call. From germline, CDR1 is MGHDK and CDR2 SYGVNS. V was trimmed by 4 bases and J by 3 bases, leaving 13 bases between them. The CDR3 loop spans 15 amino acids.